The 2 T cell receptor beta chains reported below all come from one sample, sequenced in a study of blood T cell repertoires in COVID-19. Method: immunoSEQ multiplex PCR; TCRdb's copy keeps in-frame clones and lacks some. The sample includes some 150,000 clones, about 85% of them seen just once. Source material: peripheral blood. These receptors originate from a man in his 60s who had recovered from COVID-19.

This chain connects TRBV7-8 to TRBJ2-1; no definite D call. The CDR3 covers 14 residues. Trimming took off 5 bases at V and 2 bases at J, with 10 bases between the two ends. The germline gives CDR1 SGHVS, CDR2 FQNEAQ. CDR3 in amino acids: CASSPLGTYNEQFF. DNA for the CDR3: TGTGCCAGCAGCCCTCTCGGTACCTACAATGAGCAGTTCTTC.

The J gene is TRBJ1-2, the V gene TRBV4-3; tentatively, D is TRBD1 (5 bases). Trimming removed 0 bases at V and 4 bases at J, with 18 bases between. Germline CDR1 reads LGHNA; CDR2 reads YSLEER. This CDR3 has 17 residues. The CDR3 nucleotides are TGCGCCAGCAGCCAAGAAATAGGGTTGCAGGGTCTCTATGGCTACACCTTC. Translation gives CASSQEIGLQGLYGYTF.